This passage covers 32 T cell receptor beta chains from one sample sequenced in a study of T cell changes during pregnancy in multiple sclerosis (dated by TCRdb to between 2018 and 2021). Libraries were built with the immunoSEQ multiplex PCR assay. The source is immuneACCESS, and TCRdb retained only in-frame sequences with V and J called. Part of the clones is not carried over; for the studies checked, unresolved V genes explain less than half of this, and the remainder is unexplained. The table for this sample lists 30,000 to 40,000 clones; approximately 94% of them were counted only once. Around 0.42% of the sample goes to the ten largest clones. This sample comprised CD4+ T cells from peripheral blood mononuclear cells, obtained in the second trimester of pregnancy. The receptors stem from a female donor with multiple sclerosis, enrolled in a pregnancy study.

This chain joins TRBV15 and TRBJ1-1; maybe TRBD1 (6 bases). Deletions cut 4 bases from V and 7 bases from J, with 13 bases between. Germline V gene sequence: CDR1 LNHNV, CDR2 YYDKDF (reference sequence). The length of the CDR3 is 13 residues. As DNA, the CDR3 is TGTGCCACCAGCAAGAGGGGGGGGTTTGAAGCTTTCTTT. This translates into CATSKRGGFEAFF.

The rearrangement links TRBV4-2 to TRBJ1-1; D remains ambiguous. The CDR3 is 14 amino acids. From germline, CDR1 is LGHNA and CDR2 YNFKEQ. V was cut by 0 bases and J by 7 bases, with 12 bases left in between. CDR3 DNA sequence: TGTGCCAGCAGCCAAGATGGGCCGGTCGGTGAAGCTTTCTTT. It codes for CASSQDGPVGEAFF.

The J gene is TRBJ2-3, the V gene TRBV4-2, with D unresolved. Trimming took off 8 bases at V and 4 bases at J, with 13 bases between the two ends. The CDR3 runs to 13 residues. Germline V gene lookup returns CDR1 LGHNA and CDR2 YNFKEQ. The CDR3 loop reads CASGGRLADTQYF. Here the CDR3 DNA reads TGTGCCAGCGGCGGAAGACTCGCAGATACGCAGTATTTT.

The J gene is TRBJ1-5, the V gene TRBV18; D uncertain. Germline loops: CDR1 KGHSH, CDR2 LQKENI. The CDR3 consists of 13 residues. Trimming cost V 2 bases and J 9 bases, with 11 bases left between them. This CDR3 is CASSPAYNRPQHF. For the CDR3, the DNA is TGTGCCAGCTCACCAGCGTATAATAGGCCCCAGCATTTT.

The genes are TRBV28 and TRBJ1-2; weak D call: TRBD1 (5 bases). V lost 7 bases to trimming and J lost 3 bases, with 15 bases between them. Germline V CDR1 and CDR2: MDHEN, SYDVKM. The CDR3 runs 14 residues. Here the CDR3 reads CASTISGGDYGYTF. The CDR3 nucleotides read TGTGCCAGCACCATTTCGGGGGGAGACTATGGCTACACCTTC.

The V and J genes are TRBV7-6 and TRBJ2-1; D is possibly TRBD1 (6 bases). This CDR3 contains 18 residues. Germline assignment: CDR1 SGHVS and CDR2 FNYEAQ. Deletions cut 3 bases from V and 1 base from J, with 19 bases between. CDR3 residues: CASSLASQGIGSYNEQFF. The DNA of the CDR3 is TGTGCCAGCAGCTTGGCCTCACAGGGAATAGGATCCTACAATGAGCAGTTCTTC.

V gene TRBV7-9 combines with J gene TRBJ2-7, with a possible D match to TRBD1 (5 bases). This CDR3 region has 15 residues. V lost 5 bases and J 5 bases, leaving 19 bases between the germline ends. Per the germline V gene, CDR1 is SEHNR and CDR2 is FQNEAQ (reference sequence). CDR3 loop: CASSRGQGMFHEQYF. For the CDR3, the DNA is TGTGCCAGCAGCCGCGGACAAGGAATGTTTCACGAGCAGTACTTC.

The chain couples TRBV27 to TRBJ1-2, with TRBD1 matching over 7 bases. Germline CDR1 and CDR2: MNHEY and SMNVEV (reference sequence). CDR3 length: 13 amino acids. The ends lost 8 bases at V and 2 bases at J; junction bases unmatched: 5. The CDR3 DNA is TGTGCCAGCCGGACAGGAATAAACTATGGCTACACCTTC. It yields the protein CASRTGINYGYTF.

This chain joins TRBV7-9 and TRBJ2-1; weak D call: TRBD2 (6 bases). The V end was cut by 8 bases, the J end by 2 bases, with 10 bases between. The CDR3 has 13 residues. Germline V gene data show CDR1 as SEHNR and CDR2 as FQNEAQ (reference sequence). CDR3 sequence: CASGRGTYNEQFF. The CDR3, as DNA: TGTGCCAGCGGACGCGGGACCTACAATGAGCAGTTCTTC.

The chain couples TRBV5-4 to TRBJ2-5; 9 bases agree with TRBD2. The germline gives CDR1 SGHNT, CDR2 YYREEE (reference sequence). The CDR3 is 13 amino acids. The CDR3 loop is CATSGGNQETQYF. CDR3 coding DNA: TGTGCTACGAGCGGGGGGAACCAAGAGACCCAGTACTTC.

V gene TRBV5-1 combines with J gene TRBJ2-1; 11 positions agree with TRBD2. V dropped 4 bases and J dropped 7; count of bases not matched to a gene: 10. This CDR3 is built from 16 residues. Germline CDR1 is SGHRS and CDR2 is YFSETQ. The CDR3 region has the DNA TGCGCCAGCAGCCTCGGGGCCTTAGCGGGGGGGAATGAGCAGTTCTTC. This gives the protein CASSLGALAGGNEQFF.

The V and J genes are TRBV27 and TRBJ2-2; D is undetermined. V lost 6 bases and J 6 bases, leaving 11 bases between the germline ends. Germline-derived CDR1 and CDR2 are MNHEY and SMNVEV (reference sequence). The CDR3 is 13 residues long. CDR3 coding DNA: TGTGCCAGCAGCCAGCGAAACCCCGGGGAGCTGTTTTTT. This codes for CASSQRNPGELFF.

A note on this clone: The same CDR3 arises from other DNA sequences in this sample as well. The chain links TRBV29-1 to TRBJ1-3, with D uncertain. V was cut by 4 bases and J by 0 bases, with 7 bases left in between. CDR1 is SQVTM and CDR2 is ANQGSEA in the germline V gene. This CDR3 spans 13 amino acids. DNA of the CDR3: TGCAGCGTTGCGCTAAGCTCTGGAAACACCATATATTTT. Translation gives CSVALSSGNTIYF.

The chain links TRBV7-2 to TRBJ1-5; D not resolved. The germline V gene encodes CDR1 SGHTA and CDR2 FQGNSA. V gave up 5 bases and J gave up 3 bases, with 8 bases separating them. The CDR3 contains 13 residues. This CDR3 is CASSPKHNQPQHF. Here the CDR3 DNA reads TGTGCCAGCAGCCCCAAACACAATCAGCCCCAGCATTTT. Combining the CDR3 with reference TRBV7-2 and TRBJ1-5 gives the whole variable domain GAGVSQSPSNKVTEKGKDVELRCDPISGHTALYWYRQSLGQGLEFLIYFQGNSAPDKSGLPSDRFSAERTGGSVSTLTIQRTQQEDSAVYLCASSPKHNQPQHFGDGTRLSIL.

The chain recombines TRBV12-5 with TRBJ2-5; a possible D gene is TRBD1 (7 bases). Per the germline V gene, CDR1 is LGHNT and CDR2 is FRNRAP. The CDR3 loop spans 15 amino acids. Deletions cut 3 bases from V and 5 bases from J, with 16 bases between. CDR3 region: CASGLAAGGLETQYF. The DNA for the CDR3 is TGTGCTAGTGGTTTAGCGGCAGGGGGGCTGGAGACCCAGTACTTC.

This chain joins TRBV14 and TRBJ2-3; 8 bases line up with TRBD2. This CDR3 is built from 15 residues. CDR1 is SGHDN and CDR2 is FVKESK in the germline V gene. The V segment lost 1 base and the J segment 3 bases; nucleotides outside the gene matches: 3. CDR3 residues: CASSQAGGRTDTQYF. DNA for the CDR3: TGTGCCAGCAGCCAAGCGGGAGGGCGAACAGATACGCAGTATTTT.

The rearrangement links TRBV7-9 to TRBJ2-7; D gene unclear. This CDR3 region has 17 residues. Germline lookup yields CDR1 SEHNR and CDR2 FQNEAQ (reference sequence). The germline V and J ends were trimmed by 5 bases and 1 base, with 21 bases remaining between them. In DNA, the CDR3 is TGTGCCAGCAGCCCTTCCCTCCATGCTGAGCCGTCCTACGAGCAGTACTTC. Protein sequence: CASSPSLHAEPSYEQYF.

This rearrangement joins TRBV7-2 to TRBJ2-1; 11 positions match TRBD2. The CDR3 runs to 15 residues. Trimming took 4 bases from V and 5 from J; bases not matched to a gene: 4. In germline, CDR1 is SGHTA, CDR2 FQGNSA. CDR3 sequence reads: CASSSSSGGHNEQFF. The CDR3 nucleotides read TGTGCCAGCAGCTCATCTAGCGGGGGGCACAATGAGCAGTTCTTC.

This chain connects TRBV7-3 to TRBJ2-2, with TRBD2 as a possible D gene (6 bases). Germline-derived CDR1 and CDR2 are SGHTA and FQGTGA. The CDR3 is 14 residues long. Trimming removed 10 bases at V and 2 bases at J, with 14 bases between. This CDR3 reads CATSWGLNTGELFF. Here the CDR3 DNA reads TGTGCCACCTCATGGGGACTTAACACCGGGGAGCTGTTTTTT.

This chain links TRBV9 with TRBJ2-5; D possibly corresponds to TRBD1 (5 bases). From germline, CDR1 is SGDLS and CDR2 YYNGEE. Trimming took 0 bases from V and 1 from J, leaving 7 bases between them. The CDR3 covers 14 residues. The CDR3 bases are TGTGCCAGCAGCGTAGGGGGCCTCCAAGAGACCCAGTACTTC. Its protein is CASSVGGLQETQYF.

The chain employs TRBV5-1 and TRBJ1-2; weak D call: TRBD1 (6 bases). CDR3 length: 14 amino acids. Germline V gene sequence: CDR1 SGHRS, CDR2 YFSETQ. V lost 0 bases, J lost 7 bases, and 13 bases lay in between. The CDR3 DNA follows: TGCGCCAGCAGCTTGGAAGGGGGTAAACTTGGCTACACCTTC. Translation: CASSLEGGKLGYTF.

The rearrangement uses TRBV25-1 and TRBJ2-4; D is possibly TRBD1 (6 bases). V lost 5 bases to trimming and J lost 12 bases, with 20 bases between them. Germline V CDR1 and CDR2: MGHDK, SYGVNS. The CDR3 consists of 14 residues. CDR3 sequence: CASSQGAGVVSQYF. The CDR3 bases are TGTGCCAGCAGTCAGGGAGCAGGGGTAGTGAGTCAGTACTTC.

A single count supports this clone. The V gene is TRBV27, the J gene TRBJ2-1; 7 bases are a match to TRBD2. V trimming: 7 bases; J trimming: 0 bases; junction bases outside the gene matches: 12. The germline V gene encodes CDR1 MNHEY and CDR2 SMNVEV (reference sequence). The CDR3 totals 17 residues. The CDR3 nucleotides are TGTGCCAGCAATAGTTCTCCTAGCGGCTACTCCTACAATGAGCAGTTCTTC. This codes for CASNSSPSGYSYNEQFF.

V is TRBV6-5 and J is TRBJ2-7; 11 nucleotides align to TRBD2. Germline V gene lookup returns CDR1 MNHEY and CDR2 SVGAGI. This CDR3 has 16 amino acids. V lost 3 bases and J lost 4; bases outside the gene matches: 8. CDR3 sequence (DNA): TGTGCCAGCAGTTATCCGCTAGCGGGGGGATCTTACGAGCAGTACTTC. This gives the protein CASSYPLAGGSYEQYF.

The chain uses TRBV6-1 and TRBJ2-5, with TRBD2 matching 12 bases. With V trimmed by 7 bases and J by 4 bases, 4 bases remained unmatched. Germline CDR1 and CDR2: MNHNS and SASEGT. This CDR3 region has 14 residues. CDR3 sequence: CASNLAGGTETQYF. The CDR3 nucleotides are TGTGCCAGCAACCTAGCGGGGGGGACAGAGACCCAGTACTTC.

The chain carries TRBV30 and TRBJ2-1; 9 nucleotides align to TRBD2. Germline assignment: CDR1 GTSNPN and CDR2 SVGIG (reference sequence). Unmatched junction bases numbered 15, after V lost 2 bases and J lost 10 bases. There are 16 residues in the CDR3. The chain's CDR3 is CAWSQLAGGSSGEQFF. CDR3 nucleotide sequence: TGTGCCTGGAGTCAACTCGCGGGAGGGTCGTCAGGGGAGCAGTTCTTC.

This chain joins TRBV7-6 and TRBJ2-5, with unresolved D. This CDR3 comprises 12 residues. V lost 4 bases and J 5 bases, leaving 8 bases between the germline ends. Germline V gene lookup returns CDR1 SGHVS and CDR2 FNYEAQ. In nucleotides, the CDR3 is TGTGCCAGCAGCTCGCTCGGGGAGACCCAGTACTTC. Its translation is CASSSLGETQYF.

This clone has only one observation. V is TRBV19 and J is TRBJ2-5, with a possible D match to TRBD1 (6 bases). CDR1 and CDR2 (germline): LNHDA, SQIVND (reference sequence). V dropped 6 bases and J dropped 2 bases, with 16 bases sitting between them. CDR3 size: 15 residues. CDR3 nucleotides: TGTGCCAGTAGCGGGACACCTACCCAACAAGAGACCCAGTACTTC. Translation gives CASSGTPTQQETQYF.

The rearrangement links TRBV4-2 to TRBJ2-2; tentatively, D is TRBD2 (5 bases). The CDR3 is 14 amino acids. The ends were cut back, 1 base at V and 5 bases at J, with 8 bases in the middle. Germline V gene lookup returns CDR1 LGHNA and CDR2 YNFKEQ. The CDR3 is CASSQVRGTGELFF. CDR3 sequence (DNA): TGTGCCAGCAGCCAAGTTCGAGGGACCGGGGAGCTGTTTTTT.

The chain employs TRBV7-2 and TRBJ2-1; 8 bases match TRBD2. V gave up 2 bases and J gave up 6 bases; unmatched junction bases: 18. CDR3 length: 19 amino acids. Germline CDR1 SGHTA, CDR2 FQGNSA. The CDR3 region has the DNA TGTGCCAGCAGCTTATCGATCTTCAAAGGGACTAGTCCCACCAATGAGCAGTTCTTC. This gives the protein CASSLSIFKGTSPTNEQFF. The complete variable domain, with remaining parts taken from reference TRBV7-2 and TRBJ2-1, reads GAGVSQSPSNKVTEKGKDVELRCDPISGHTALYWYRQSLGQGLEFLIYFQGNSAPDKSGLPSDRFSAERTGGSVSTLTIQRTQQEDSAVYLCASSLSIFKGTSPTNEQFFGPGTRLTVL.

This chain uses TRBV5-8 with TRBJ2-1; 8 bases match TRBD2. The CDR3 covers 17 residues. CDR1 and CDR2 from the germline V gene are SGHTS and YDEGEE. V dropped 4 bases and J dropped 7; count of bases not matched to a gene: 16. CDR3 region: CASSPLPSGRPANEQFF. In DNA, the CDR3 is TGTGCCAGCAGCCCCCTACCGAGCGGGAGACCCGCGAATGAGCAGTTCTTC.

This clone was seen only once. The CDR3 region has the DNA TGTGCCAGCAGGGCGGACAGGGAACGGAATCAGCCCCAGCATTTT. It codes for CASRADRERNQPQHF. This chain links TRBV6-5 with TRBJ1-5; 8 bases are a match to TRBD1. Losses at the gene ends were 6 bases for V and 4 bases for J; bases not matched to a gene: 8. This CDR3 has 15 amino acids. Germline V gene sequence: CDR1 MNHEY, CDR2 SVGAGI.